These 23 T cell receptor beta chains came from one sample sequenced in a study of blood T cell repertoires in COVID-19. Sequencing was performed with immunoSEQ multiplex PCR; in TCRdb, only in-frame clones are kept and a portion is missing. The sample carries about 260,000 clones, 70% to 90% recorded once. Sequenced: peripheral blood. Receptor source: a man aged 25-40 years with active or convalescent COVID-19.

This clone appeared once. This chain uses TRBV27 with TRBJ1-1; D may be TRBD1 (6 bases). V lost 4 bases and J lost 6, with 21 bases in between. Germline V gene data show CDR1 as MNHEY and CDR2 as SMNVEV (reference sequence). The CDR3 sequence is 16 residues long. In DNA form, the CDR3 reads TGTGCCAGCAGTTCACAGGGTGTTCGTATGGTTGCTGAAGCTTTCTTT. Amino acid sequence: CASSSQGVRMVAEAFF.

The chain has TRBV2 and TRBJ2-2; 9 nucleotides match TRBD2. This CDR3 region has 16 residues. The germline V gene encodes CDR1 SNHLY and CDR2 FYNNEI. The V and J ends lost 4 bases and 2 bases, in that order; junction bases with no gene match: 5. CDR3: CASSASGGSNTGELFF. Written as DNA, the CDR3 is TGTGCCAGCAGTGCCAGCGGGGGGAGTAACACCGGGGAGCTGTTTTTT.

This sequence joins TRBV7-2 and TRBJ2-3; 7 bases are a match to TRBD1. Germline V gene lookup returns CDR1 SGHTA and CDR2 FQGNSA. J was trimmed by 4 bases and V by 6 bases; bases with no gene match: 4. This CDR3 contains 13 residues. The CDR3 nucleotides read TGTGCCAGCAGAAACAGGGGTCCAGATACGCAGTATTTT. Protein: CASRNRGPDTQYF.

The chain recombines TRBV24-1 with TRBJ2-2; tentative D call: TRBD2 (6 bases). The CDR3 has 14 amino acids. V shed 4 bases and J shed 5 bases, with 10 bases lying between them. Germline CDR1 and CDR2: KGHDR and SFDVKD. The CDR3 loop is CATSEVGGTGELFF. The CDR3 coding sequence is TGTGCCACCAGTGAGGTCGGGGGAACCGGGGAGCTGTTTTTT.

This clone was seen only once. V usage is TRBV19 and J usage is TRBJ1-1; TRBD1 might be the D (6 bases). The CDR3 length is 14 residues. From germline, CDR1 is LNHDA and CDR2 SQIVND (reference sequence). Trimming pared 0 bases from V and 4 bases from J, leaving 9 bases between. In DNA form, the CDR3 reads TGTGCCAGTAGTATAGACACAGGGCTCACTGAAGCTTTCTTT. Translating it yields CASSIDTGLTEAFF.

This clone was seen only a few times. The chain recombines TRBV14 with TRBJ2-7; 7 bases are shared with TRBD1. This CDR3 comprises 17 residues. The germline CDR1 and CDR2 sequences are SGHDN and FVKESK. V lost 0 bases, J lost 3 bases, and 11 bases stayed unmatched. CDR3 sequence reads: CASSQDKGALKVYEQYF. The CDR3, as DNA: TGTGCCAGCAGCCAAGACAAGGGGGCTTTGAAGGTCTACGAGCAGTACTTC.

The V and J genes are TRBV5-4 and TRBJ2-5, with D possibly TRBD1 on 5 matching bases. The V end lost 1 base, the J end lost 5 bases, and 9 bases lay between the germline ends. The CDR3 length is 13 residues. The germline V gene has CDR1 SGHNT and CDR2 YYREEE (reference sequence). CDR3 sequence: CASSLQGFETQYF. CDR3 nucleotide sequence: TGTGCCAGCAGCTTGCAGGGCTTCGAGACCCAGTACTTC.

The chain uses TRBV6-2 or TRBV6-3 and TRBJ1-1; D possibly corresponds to TRBD1 (5 bases). V was pared by 0 bases and J by 2 bases, with 7 bases between. In germline, CDR1 is MNHEY, CDR2 SVGEGT. The CDR3 has 14 amino acids. For the CDR3, the DNA is TGTGCCAGCAGTTACTCCAGGGCTAACACTGAAGCTTTCTTT. Amino acids: CASSYSRANTEAFF.

This chain connects TRBV2 to TRBJ2-5, with 8 bases matching TRBD2. Trimming removed 8 bases from V and 5 bases from J; junction bases left unmatched: 1. CDR1 SNHLY and CDR2 FYNNEI come from the germline V gene. CDR3 length: 11 amino acids. CDR3 residues: CASGLAETQYF. The CDR3 nucleotides are TGTGCCAGCGGACTAGCCGAGACCCAGTACTTC.

The chain joins TRBV12-3 or TRBV12-4 to TRBJ1-1; D not certain. Trimming pared 3 bases from V and 11 bases from J, leaving 13 bases between. The CDR3 is 12 residues long. This chain's CDR3 is CASSFLASGAFF. The CDR3, as DNA: TGTGCCAGCAGTTTCCTGGCCAGCGGGGCTTTCTTT.

V gene TRBV4-2 combines with J gene TRBJ2-7, with TRBD2 identical over 14 bases. J lost 2 bases, V lost 3 bases, and 6 bases had no gene match. Germline-derived CDR1 and CDR2 are LGHNA and YNFKEQ. The CDR3 runs to 17 residues. The CDR3 sequence is CASSQGLAGVYPYEQYF. CDR3 nucleotide sequence: TGTGCCAGCAGCCAGGGACTAGCGGGGGTGTACCCCTACGAGCAGTACTTC.

The chain joins TRBV6-1 to TRBJ2-3; 11 bases agree with TRBD2. Trimming at V came to 4 bases and at J to 0 bases, leaving 12 bases not matched to a gene. The CDR3 sequence is 19 residues long. Per the germline V gene, CDR1 is MNHNS and CDR2 is SASEGT. CDR3 in amino acids: CASSGNLAGGPLSTDTQYF. The CDR3 nucleotides read TGTGCCAGCAGTGGGAATCTAGCGGGGGGCCCCCTTAGCACAGATACGCAGTATTTT.

This chain links TRBV7-6 with TRBJ1-6; 8 bases are shared with TRBD1. The CDR3 loop spans 15 amino acids. CDR1 is SGHVS, CDR2 FNYEAQ, per germline. V dropped 3 bases and J dropped 5; count of bases not matched to a gene: 3. CDR3 DNA: TGTGCCAGCAGCTTTTCAGGGGGCGATAATTCACCCCTCCACTTT. Its protein product is CASSFSGGDNSPLHF.

The rearrangement uses TRBV5-1 and TRBJ2-3, with no clear D. CDR1 is SGHRS, CDR2 YFSETQ, per germline. The CDR3 spans 15 residues. The V end lost 0 bases, the J end lost 0 bases, and 8 bases lay between the germline ends. DNA for the CDR3: TGCGCCAGCAGCTTGGAGAGATCTAGCACAGATACGCAGTATTTT. This gives the protein CASSLERSSTDTQYF.

The chain employs TRBV10-1 and TRBJ1-1; possible D gene TRBD1, 5 bases. V lost 8 bases, J lost 7 bases, and 17 bases lay in between. Germline CDR1 and CDR2: WNHNN and SYGVQD (reference sequence). There are 13 residues in the CDR3. CDR3 region: CASAPVVGGEAFF. The CDR3 DNA follows: TGCGCCAGCGCCCCTGTAGTGGGGGGTGAAGCTTTCTTT.

V gene TRBV5-1 combines with J gene TRBJ1-3; TRBD1 is a possible D gene (6 bases). CDR3 length: 15 residues. V lost 0 bases and J 2 bases, leaving 9 bases between the germline ends. Germline V gene data show CDR1 as SGHRS and CDR2 as YFSETQ. The CDR3 region has the DNA TGCGCCAGCAGCTTGGAATGGGGGCCTGGAAACACCATATATTTT. Translation: CASSLEWGPGNTIYF.

CDR3 residues: CASSAEGPPRSTEAFF. DNA of the CDR3: TGTGCCAGCAGCGCGGAGGGGCCGCCAAGGTCGACTGAAGCTTTCTTT. V is TRBV5-4 and J is TRBJ1-1; possibly TRBD1 for D (5 bases). CDR1 is SGHNT and CDR2 is YYREEE in the germline V gene (reference sequence). The CDR3 length is 16 residues. Deletions cut 4 bases from V and 5 bases from J, with 21 bases between. Supplemented by reference TRBV5-4 and TRBJ1-1, the full variable domain reads ETGVTQSPTHLIKTRGQQVTLRCSSQSGHNTVSWYQQALGQGPQFIFQYYREEENGRGNFPPRFSGLQFPNYSSELNVNALELDDSALYLCASSAEGPPRSTEAFFGQGTRLTVV.

The chain employs TRBV5-1 and TRBJ2-1; 14 bases fit TRBD2. With 7 bases clipped from V and 0 bases from J, the junction kept 6 bases outside the gene matches. The CDR3 is made up of 17 amino acids. Germline V gene lookup returns CDR1 SGHRS and CDR2 YFSETQ. This CDR3 is CASGRLAGGRSYNEQFF. In DNA, the CDR3 is TGCGCCAGCGGCCGACTAGCGGGGGGGCGCTCCTACAATGAGCAGTTCTTC.

The chain carries TRBV2 and TRBJ2-7; 7 bases agree with TRBD2. The CDR3 runs to 17 residues. CDR1 SNHLY and CDR2 FYNNEI come from the germline V gene. Losses at the gene ends were 5 bases for V and 2 bases for J; bases not matched to a gene: 15. CDR3 sequence reads: CASSHDDPGTTTYEQYF. The DNA of the CDR3 is TGTGCCAGCAGTCACGATGACCCCGGGACTACCACCTACGAGCAGTACTTC.

V and J are TRBV6-6 and TRBJ1-4, with 9 bases aligning to TRBD1. CDR1 is MNHNY, CDR2 SVGAGI, per germline (reference sequence). There are 16 residues in the CDR3. The V and J ends lost 6 bases and 7 bases, in that order; junction bases with no gene match: 12. CDR3 sequence: CASRGTGKFIGEKLFF. DNA for the CDR3: TGTGCCAGCAGGGGGACAGGGAAGTTTATCGGTGAAAAACTGTTTTTT.

This rearrangement joins TRBV18 to TRBJ1-2; TRBD1 might be the D (6 bases). The CDR3 consists of 13 residues. V was pared by 3 bases and J by 7 bases, with 12 bases between. The germline CDR1 and CDR2 sequences are KGHSH and LQKENI. CDR3: CASSPGARSGYTF. The CDR3 DNA follows: TGTGCCAGCTCACCGGGGGCGCGGAGTGGCTACACCTTC.

The chain employs TRBV4-3 and TRBJ2-1; D remains unclear. Germline V gene data show CDR1 as LGHNA and CDR2 as YSLEER. CDR3 size: 15 residues. The V and J ends lost 4 bases and 0 bases respectively, with 10 bases between them. This chain's CDR3 is CASSPTESSYNEQFF. The CDR3 DNA follows: TGCGCCAGCAGCCCGACGGAGAGCTCCTACAATGAGCAGTTCTTC.

The chain uses TRBV6-5 and TRBJ1-3; maybe TRBD1 (5 bases). Trimming removed 8 bases from V and 6 bases from J, with 17 bases in between. This CDR3 spans 14 amino acids. Germline V gene sequence: CDR1 MNHEY, CDR2 SVGAGI. CDR3 nucleotide sequence: TGTGCCAGCTGCCTACTTGGGGGGGAAAACACCATATATTTT. Its translation: CASCLLGGENTIYF.